This T cell receptor beta chain was profiled in a study of neurological immune-mediated disorders (dated by TCRdb to the late 2010s). For context, the study as a whole: Among the 35 or so multiple sclerosis patients, around 30 had relapsing-remitting MS and 3 had secondary progressive MS. Using UMI-based sequencing, the study compared peripheral blood TCR-beta repertoires from patients with HTLV-I-associated myelopathy (HAM/TSP), patients with multiple sclerosis, and healthy controls. Alongside PBMC samples, the set of some 98 TCR-beta libraries contained longitudinal samples, technical triplicates, and paired CD4+ and CD8+ T-cell subsets that had been sorted. The cohort was made up of approximately 69 subjects, consisting of 15 or so HAM/TSP patients, 34 multiple sclerosis patients and 20 healthy controls. Study-wide findings and limitations: The MS cluster showed no association with clinical or MRI features, and the authors stated that larger cohorts are needed. Across subjects, expanded clones never shared an identical CDR3 amino acid sequence, which suggests that the TCR-beta repertoires in every group were private. Repertoires from 18 of 34 MS patients were grouped by phylogenetic analysis into a cluster of related CDR3 sequences, suggesting a possible repertoire-level signature. TCR clonal expansion was greatest in HAM/TSP patients and smallest in MS patients, who ranked below even healthy controls.

cDNA synthesis used template-switch 5'RACE with a primer carrying a 10-nucleotide random unique molecular identifier tagging each TCR transcript. Over 160 million TCR-beta sequences, covering 15-18 subjects, were produced in each sequencing run. Total RNA was extracted with the RNeasy kit. The KAPA Real-time Library Amplification kit was used to amplify TCR-beta VDJ regions with primers targeting the TCR constant region and the 5'RACE anchor. A first PCR added sample indexes and Illumina adaptors, and a second PCR then raised library yield. After Ampure bead purification, the TCR product of roughly 650 bp was size-selected on a 2% E-gel SizeSelection system. Library quality was checked on a Bioanalyzer, concentration was measured with Qubit, and libraries were quantified with the Kapa Library Quantification kit before pooling. An Illumina HiSeq 2500 sequenced the libraries paired-end 2 x 150 bp. To increase sequence diversity, roughly 24-31% phiX was spiked into each library pool. Under the source paper's analysis protocol: The quality-filtered reads were processed with the UMI-based MiGEC pipeline, whose error correction step removed more than 80% of the raw TCR sequences. VDJ genes were aligned to IMGT germline references, and each clonotype was defined by a unique CDR3 amino acid sequence together with V-J genes. Clonal expansion, Shannon diversity, and CDR3 relatedness (CalcPairwiseDistances, ClusterSamples) were evaluated with VDJtools, and phylogenetic trees were built with CLCbio workbench. A clone was classed as expanded if it had 8 or more unique UMIs, a cutoff based on coefficient-of-variation modelling across technical triplicates. TCRdb reprocessed the public reads (quality trimming at Q25 with fastp, clone calling with MiXCR) and kept in-frame beta chains. CDR3 protein duplicates are merged, each entry listing the most common genes and DNA. TCRdb's processing, not the study's, gives the V and J calls here. This sample holds roughly 59,000 distinct CDR3 sequences; over 5% were observed only once. The top ten clones comprise about 6% of the sample.

In this sample, this clonotype turned up many times. It has no known antigen specificity. Base qualities were left out, and no much larger clone turns up one base away. Trimming costs V 5 bases and J 3 bases, and their ends lie 14 bases apart. The CDR3, cysteine through phenylalanine, is 14 amino acids long. Only the CDR3 portion is preserved as DNA: 42 bases, with reading frame beginning at the first base. The germline V gene specifies SGHRS as CDR1 and YFSETQ as CDR2. For unsorted PBMC libraries, 2 million PBMCs were used after storage in RNAlater at -80 degrees C until RNA extraction. The multiple sclerosis patients were enrolled in a US clinical protocol that used magnetic resonance imaging to evaluate disease progression. PBMCs were separated from peripheral blood using Ficoll-Hypaque density gradient centrifugation and then cryopreserved in liquid nitrogen.

Specimen: PBMCs. The source is a human donor with multiple sclerosis. The donor label of this sample is uncertain. The rearranged segments are TRBV5-1 and TRBJ1-1; TRBD1 could be the D gene, as 5 bases match. This receptor has the CDR3 CASRRRDGDTEAFF. The nucleotide sequence is TGCGCCAGCAGGCGTCGGGACGGAGACACTGAAGCTTTCTTT.